The present T cell receptor (beta chain) was sequenced within a study of blood T cells in healthy people across ages. The use of a sample-barcoded 5' primer and a J-beta primer mix characterized a second PCR of roughly 6 to 11 cycles. TCRdb processed the 5' RACE reads anew with MiXCR; each CDR3 protein has one entry. The sample has a few hundred thousand distinct CDR3 sequences, roughly half seen once; the top ten hold roughly 51%. In germline, CDR1 is DFQATT, CDR2 SNEGSKA (reference sequence). The length of the CDR3 is 12 residues. The V end was cut by 3 bases, the J end by 8 bases, with 13 bases between.

The sequenced sample consisted of blood. The receptor was isolated from a man aged 60-69 years in good health. The V gene is TRBV20-1, the J gene TRBJ1-2; tentatively, D is TRBD1 (6 bases). The CDR3 is CSASGGARGYTF. CDR3 nucleotides: TGCAGTGCTAGCGGGGGGGCGCGGGGCTACACCTTC.